There are many counts of the clone carrying this TCR beta chain. Its antigen remains unidentified. This sample was taken from a study of T-cell memory formation after mild COVID-19. Study summary: Clusters were largely donor specific. Study observations and caveats: The study detected some responding clones in pre-infection memory, suggesting cross-reactive memory joined. Confirmation of SARS-CoV-2 specificity was lacking for second-wave clones peaking day 37.

Germline V gene sequence: CDR1 SGHAT, CDR2 FQNNGV. Trimming pared 5 bases from V and 5 bases from J, leaving 15 bases between. There are 14 residues in the CDR3. Researchers used 5'RACE with constant-segment primers to make TCR alpha and TCR beta cDNA libraries that carry sample barcodes and UMIs. A single record per CDR3 protein comes from TCRdb applying MiXCR to the 5' RACE reads. The sample holds fewer than 700,000 distinct CDR3 sequences, roughly 20% seen once. The genes are TRBV11-2 and TRBJ2-5; D may correspond to TRBD1 or TRBD2 (5 bases each). The origin of this receptor is an adult woman who had mild COVID-19 (a few samples of this study predate the infection). Cell type and time point are not known. Input material: PBMCs or a T cell subset sorted from them (not recorded which). For the CDR3, the DNA is TGTGCCAGCAGCCCCGGGACCCCGGGCGAGACCCAGTACTTC. Translating it yields CASSPGTPGETQYF.